The sample holds many counts of the clone carrying this TCR beta chain. The antigen remains undetermined. TCRdb re-analysed the RT-PCR reads in MiXCR, keeping a single row per CDR3 protein. The sample has 500,000 to 550,000 distinct CDR3 sequences; around 8% are singletons. This sample was taken from a study of response to subunit inactivated influenza vaccine. Study findings and constraints: The authors suggested that every seasonal influenza vaccination recruits few new T cells.

V was clipped by 1 base and J by 7 bases, with 11 bases between them. This CDR3 comprises 14 residues. Germline CDR1 SNHLY, CDR2 FYNNEI. The chain links TRBV2 to TRBJ1-5; D not certain. Sample: PBMCs from blood, taken roughly 24 months after vaccination. This TCR was sampled from a man aged 45 to 75 who received an inactivated influenza vaccine. The CDR3 loop is CASSEEPESQPQHF. CDR3 DNA sequence: TGTGCCAGCAGTGAAGAACCCGAGTCGCAGCCCCAGCATTTT.